This T cell receptor beta chain derives from a study of blood T cell repertoires in COVID-19. Study-level information: T cells, B-cell-depleted T cells, or PBMCs supplied cDNA or gDNA.

Clones were read by immunoSEQ multiplex PCR, and TCRdb kept only the in-frame ones, dropping some. The repertoire includes 250,000 to 350,000 clones, roughly 85% of them detected once, and 5.5% to 6% sits in the top ten. V lost 8 bases to trimming and J lost 1 base; unmatched junction nucleotides: 2. The CDR3 sequence is 13 residues long. In germline, CDR1 is SNHLY, CDR2 FYNNEI. Participants, about 18 to 90 years old, spanned fewer than 25 US areas. The genes are TRBV2 and TRBJ1-5; 7 bases map to TRBD1. The material sequenced was PBMCs or T cells enriched from blood (not recorded which). The clonotype originates from a woman aged 25 to 39 who had recovered from COVID-19. The CDR3 here is CASGGQSNQPQHF. The CDR3, as DNA: TGTGCCAGCGGGGGACAGAGCAATCAGCCCCAGCATTTT.